This TCR beta chain was profiled in a study of Ad26.COV2.S vaccination and SARS-CoV-2 variants. About the study: In the COV1001 trial, the donor was in the Ad26.COV2.S arm. Intramuscular Ad26.COV2.S doses were given once or twice, 56 days apart.

With 7 bases clipped from V and 8 bases from J, the junction kept 12 bases outside the gene matches. Germline V gene sequence: CDR1 LNHDA, CDR2 SQIVND (reference sequence). CDR3 length: 14 amino acids. Whole-study findings and limits: The placebo group had lower spike-specific TCR breadth than the vaccine recipients did.

This sample's treatment: around 19 received Ad26.COV2.S at low or high dose, single or two shots; about 5 received placebo; per-sample allocation not given. On day 63 after the first injection, vaccine and placebo recipients gave samples. This Boston cohort included adults aged 18-55 years. The assay was immunoSEQ multiplex PCR, and TCRdb's table has in-frame clones only and misses some. This repertoire shows some 500,000 clones, 89% found once; its top ten account for over 2%. Points on this clone: The antigen is not known.

Sequencing was performed on peripheral blood, taken in a trial of Ad26.COV2.S vaccine versus placebo. This TCR derives from a person between 18 and 59 years old who received the Ad26.COV2.S COVID-19 vaccine or a placebo. J is TRBJ1-2 and V is TRBV19, with TRBD1 matching 8 bases. Written as DNA, the CDR3 is TGTGCCAGTACCCTGCCGGACAGGGTAGGGGGCTACACCTTC. Amino acid sequence: CASTLPDRVGGYTF.